Included here is one TCR beta chain sequence, with context. Its target is unknown. A much more abundant neighbour one base away suggests this may be a read error. Trimming cost V 1 base and J 3 bases, with 5 bases left between them. Germline CDR1 and CDR2: SGDLS and YYNGEE. The CDR3 has 12 residues. These data are taken from a study of breast tumors, draining lymph nodes, adjacent tissues. Samples came from axillary lymph nodes draining the breast cancer. General study results and limits: The lymph node origin of tumor T cells was framed as consistent with a hypothesis, not demonstrated. Luminal-like breast cancer showed significantly higher tumor–nontumor repertoire similarity than basal-like. Findings are consistent with lymph node origin and intratumoral expansion of most tumor T cells. Compared with lymph nodes, tumors were less diverse; compared with nontumor tissue, more.

MiXCR was run by TCRdb on the multiplex PCR reads, yielding one entry per CDR3 protein. The sample includes about 150,000 distinct CDR3 sequences, around 22% of them seen just once. The source material was axillary lymph node tissue. The chain combines TRBV9 with TRBJ2-7; maybe TRBD2 (5 bases). This receptor was taken from a female donor with breast cancer. Some clones in this sample may be carry-over from other donors' samples. In DNA, the CDR3 is TGTGCCAGCAGCGTAACTAGCTACGAGCAGTACGTC. Translating it yields CASSVTSYEQYV.